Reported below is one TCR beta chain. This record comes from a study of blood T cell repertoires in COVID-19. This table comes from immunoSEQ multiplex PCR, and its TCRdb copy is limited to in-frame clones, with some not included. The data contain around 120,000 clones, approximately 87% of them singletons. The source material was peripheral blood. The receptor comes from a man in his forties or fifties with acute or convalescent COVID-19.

Here the CDR3 DNA reads TGTGCCAGCAGCGTAGGAGGGCCCGATGCGCAGTATTTT. As protein: CASSVGGPDAQYF. This chain links TRBV9 with TRBJ2-3; perhaps TRBD2 as D (5 bases). V lost 0 bases to trimming and J lost 10 bases, with 12 bases between them. The CDR3 contains 13 residues. Germline V gene lookup returns CDR1 SGDLS and CDR2 YYNGEE.